Shown below are 4 T cell receptor beta chains from a single sample sequenced in a study of blood T cell repertoires in COVID-19. Only in-frame clones appear in the TCRdb table, and some are missing; sequencing was by immunoSEQ multiplex PCR. The repertoire consists of about 490,000 clones, with over 75% occurring once and the leading ten covering approximately 2.9%. Sequencing was carried out using peripheral blood. The receptors stem from a human donor in a cohort sampled during active COVID-19.

This clone has just one count. This chain uses TRBV11-2 with TRBJ2-2, with 9 bases matching TRBD1. Germline V gene data show CDR1 as SGHAT and CDR2 as FQNNGV. The V gene end was trimmed by 5 bases and the J gene end by 2 bases; junction bases not matched to a gene: 3. The CDR3 is 15 residues long. CDR3 coding DNA: TGTGCCAGCAGCCCGGACAGGGGCAACACCGGGGAGCTGTTTTTT. It codes for CASSPDRGNTGELFF.

This clone was observed a handful of times. The V gene is TRBV19, the J gene TRBJ1-5; D is possibly TRBD1 (6 bases). Trimming took off 5 bases at V and 0 bases at J, with 14 bases between the two ends. Germline assignment: CDR1 LNHDA and CDR2 SQIVND (reference sequence). The CDR3 totals 16 residues. Written as DNA, the CDR3 is TGTGCCAGTAGTTGGGGGCTTTACGATAGCAATCAGCCCCAGCATTTT. Its protein is CASSWGLYDSNQPQHF.

The chain carries TRBV5-6 and TRBJ1-2; D unresolved. This CDR3 is 14 amino acids long. Trimming took off 4 bases at V and 8 bases at J, with 18 bases between the two ends. CDR1 is SGHDT, CDR2 YYEEEE, per germline. In DNA, the CDR3 is TGTGCCAGCAGCGTTCTCGGACCCCGCGGGGGCTACACCTTC. It codes for CASSVLGPRGGYTF.

This clone appeared once. The chain employs TRBV5-4 and TRBJ2-7, with 12 positions matching TRBD2. Unmatched junction bases numbered 8, after V lost 3 bases and J lost 4 bases. In germline, CDR1 is SGHNT, CDR2 YYREEE (reference sequence). This CDR3 contains 16 residues. The CDR3 here is CASSSQTSGSSYEQYF. In DNA form, the CDR3 reads TGTGCCAGCAGCTCCCAGACTAGCGGGAGTTCGTACGAGCAGTACTTC.